The rows below give T cell receptor beta chains drawn from one sample of a study of CD8 T cells in ankylosing spondylitis. TCRdb reprocessed the 5' RACE reads via MiXCR and lists one record per CDR3 protein. Of fewer than 550,000 distinct CDR3 sequences listed, about 5.4% were seen once; the top ten hold under 4.5%. The sequencing input was blood, either unsorted or a sorted T cell fraction (not recorded which). Receptors were obtained from a male donor with ankylosing spondylitis. CDR3s include the opening cysteine and the closing phenylalanine or tryptophan. Each record gives: J gene, clone size, V gene, D gene, CDR3 protein, CDR3 DNA. A D gene is named only where the DNA matches it firmly. A clone size is listed for some rows: how often the clone was seen (once, few, many), or a class if it is expanded.

j_call: TRBJ1-1
clone_size: many
v_call: TRBV24-1
d_call: -
cdr3_aa: CATQRDTEAFF
cdr3_nt: TGTGCCACCCAACGGGACACTGAAGCTTTCTTT

j_call: TRBJ2-7
clone_size: many
v_call: TRBV6-2/TRBV6-3
d_call: TRBD1
cdr3_aa: CASSYRDSSSYEQYF
cdr3_nt: TGTGCCAGCAGTTACCGGGACAGTAGCTCCTACGAGCAGTACTTC

j_call: TRBJ2-1
clone_size: many
v_call: TRBV5-1
d_call: TRBD2
cdr3_aa: CASSSDLLAGGSYNEQFF
cdr3_nt: TGCGCCAGCAGCTCGGACCTTTTAGCGGGAGGCTCCTACAATGAGCAGTTCTTC

j_call: TRBJ2-3
clone_size: few
v_call: TRBV11-3
d_call: -
cdr3_aa: CASSLDSSEGDTQYF
cdr3_nt: TGTGCCAGCAGCTTAGATTCGTCAGAGGGGGATACGCAGTATTTT

j_call: TRBJ2-1
clone_size: few
v_call: TRBV7-2
d_call: -
cdr3_aa: CASSLAGTRAGRLGDEQFF
cdr3_nt: TGTGCCAGCAGCTTAGCCGGGACAAGGGCGGGACGCCTGGGCGATGAGCAGTTCTTC

j_call: TRBJ1-2
clone_size: many
v_call: TRBV12-3/TRBV12-4
d_call: TRBD1
cdr3_aa: CASSFSGQGDGYTF
cdr3_nt: TGTGCCAGCAGTTTTTCGGGACAGGGAGATGGCTACACCTTC

j_call: TRBJ2-1
clone_size: many
v_call: TRBV5-1
d_call: TRBD2
cdr3_aa: CASSLVGLDSYNEQFF
cdr3_nt: TGCGCCAGCAGCTTGGTGGGACTAGATTCGTACAATGAGCAGTTCTTC

j_call: TRBJ2-7
clone_size: many
v_call: TRBV12-3/TRBV12-4
d_call: -
cdr3_aa: CASTKMDLTYEQYF
cdr3_nt: TGTGCCAGCACTAAAATGGATCTCACCTACGAGCAGTACTTC

j_call: TRBJ2-7
clone_size: many
v_call: TRBV7-9
d_call: -
cdr3_aa: CASSFKQGHSYEQYF
cdr3_nt: TGTGCCAGCAGTTTCAAGCAGGGGCACTCCTACGAGCAGTACTTC

j_call: TRBJ2-7
clone_size: many
v_call: TRBV6-1
d_call: -
cdr3_aa: CASSRGGTSYEQYF
cdr3_nt: TGTGCCAGCAGCCGAGGGGGAACTTCCTACGAGCAGTACTTC

j_call: TRBJ2-3
clone_size: -
v_call: TRBV6-1
d_call: -
cdr3_aa: CASSERSGEDTQYF
cdr3_nt: TGTGCCAGCAGTGAACGATCTGGGGAAGATACGCAGTATTTT

j_call: TRBJ1-4
clone_size: many
v_call: TRBV10-3
d_call: -
cdr3_aa: CAISSDRNEKLFF
cdr3_nt: TGTGCCATCAGTTCAGACCGAAATGAAAAACTGTTTTTT

j_call: TRBJ2-2
clone_size: many
v_call: TRBV7-2
d_call: -
cdr3_aa: CASSLLALNTGELFF
cdr3_nt: TGTGCCAGCAGCTTGCTAGCGCTGAACACCGGGGAGCTGTTTTTT

j_call: TRBJ2-3
clone_size: many
v_call: TRBV5-4
d_call: -
cdr3_aa: CASSGQRGFGTDTQYF
cdr3_nt: TGTGCCAGCAGCGGGCAGAGGGGGTTCGGCACAGATACGCAGTATTTT

j_call: TRBJ1-4
clone_size: -
v_call: TRBV9
d_call: -
cdr3_aa: CASSVALGHANEKLFF
cdr3_nt: TGTGCCAGCAGCGTAGCTCTCGGACACGCTAATGAAAAACTGTTTTTT

j_call: TRBJ2-7
clone_size: many
v_call: TRBV10-2
d_call: TRBD1
cdr3_aa: CASGQGTYEQYF
cdr3_nt: TGCGCCAGCGGACAGGGGACCTACGAGCAGTACTTC

j_call: TRBJ2-1
clone_size: few
v_call: TRBV29-1
d_call: -
cdr3_aa: CSVEDWDGYNEQFF
cdr3_nt: TGCAGCGTTGAAGATTGGGACGGCTACAATGAGCAGTTCTTC

j_call: TRBJ2-5
clone_size: few
v_call: TRBV18
d_call: TRBD1
cdr3_aa: CASSFSGGSETQYF
cdr3_nt: TGTGCCAGCTCATTCTCAGGGGGATCAGAGACCCAGTACTTC

j_call: TRBJ2-3
clone_size: many
v_call: TRBV28
d_call: TRBD1
cdr3_aa: CASSLQGVAADTQYF
cdr3_nt: TGTGCCAGCAGTTTACAGGGGGTTGCGGCAGATACGCAGTATTTT

j_call: TRBJ2-1
clone_size: many
v_call: TRBV6-1
d_call: -
cdr3_aa: CASSEAFRGGLNEQFF
cdr3_nt: TGTGCCAGCAGTGAAGCGTTCAGGGGTGGTTTGAATGAGCAGTTCTTC

j_call: TRBJ2-3
clone_size: many
v_call: TRBV4-2
d_call: TRBD2
cdr3_aa: CASSQDGLAGNTDTQYF
cdr3_nt: TGTGCCAGCAGCCAAGACGGCCTAGCGGGGAACACAGATACGCAGTATTTT

j_call: TRBJ2-3
clone_size: -
v_call: TRBV14
d_call: -
cdr3_aa: CASSLRTIVDTQYF
cdr3_nt: TGTGCCAGCAGCCTTAGGACGATCGTGGATACGCAGTATTTT

j_call: TRBJ2-1
clone_size: many
v_call: TRBV6-1
d_call: -
cdr3_aa: CASRTPGAYYNEQFF
cdr3_nt: TGTGCCAGCCGAACCCCGGGAGCGTACTACAATGAGCAGTTCTTC

j_call: TRBJ2-7
clone_size: many
v_call: TRBV4-2
d_call: TRBD2
cdr3_aa: CASSGKVGGSMIEQYF
cdr3_nt: TGTGCCAGCAGCGGAAAAGTGGGGGGGTCTATGATTGAGCAGTACTTC

j_call: TRBJ2-7
clone_size: many
v_call: TRBV9
d_call: TRBD1
cdr3_aa: CASSPGTGLSYEQYF
cdr3_nt: TGTGCCAGCAGCCCGGGGACAGGCTTAAGCTACGAGCAGTACTTC

j_call: TRBJ2-2
clone_size: many
v_call: TRBV4-1
d_call: -
cdr3_aa: CASSHSPGRTGELFF
cdr3_nt: TGCGCCAGCAGCCACTCTCCGGGCCGCACCGGGGAGCTGTTTTTT

j_call: TRBJ2-7
clone_size: many
v_call: TRBV29-1
d_call: -
cdr3_aa: CSVGADYEQYF
cdr3_nt: TGCAGCGTGGGGGCAGACTACGAGCAGTACTTC

j_call: TRBJ1-6
clone_size: many
v_call: TRBV20-1
d_call: -
cdr3_aa: CSARVGHINSPLHF
cdr3_nt: TGCAGTGCTAGAGTGGGACACATTAATTCACCCCTCCACTTT

j_call: TRBJ2-2
clone_size: many
v_call: TRBV12-3/TRBV12-4
d_call: -
cdr3_aa: CASRWDSTGELFF
cdr3_nt: TGTGCCAGCAGGTGGGACTCCACCGGGGAGCTGTTTTTT

j_call: TRBJ2-6
clone_size: few
v_call: TRBV7-2
d_call: -
cdr3_aa: CASSFMASSGANVLTF
cdr3_nt: TGTGCCAGCAGCTTCATGGCGAGCTCTGGGGCCAACGTCCTGACTTTC

j_call: TRBJ1-1
clone_size: many
v_call: TRBV10-3
d_call: -
cdr3_aa: CAINSLKSPEAFF
cdr3_nt: TGTGCCATCAATTCCCTGAAAAGTCCTGAAGCTTTCTTT

j_call: TRBJ2-4
clone_size: many
v_call: TRBV10-3
d_call: -
cdr3_aa: CAISEPRGGLKNIQYF
cdr3_nt: TGTGCCATCAGTGAGCCGAGGGGGGGACTCAAAAACATTCAGTACTTC

j_call: TRBJ2-3
clone_size: many
v_call: TRBV5-1
d_call: -
cdr3_aa: CASSPGGESDTQYF
cdr3_nt: TGCGCCAGCAGCCCGGGTGGTGAATCAGATACGCAGTATTTT

j_call: TRBJ2-7
clone_size: -
v_call: TRBV30
d_call: TRBD2
cdr3_aa: CAWSVHPGLAGGPDEQYF
cdr3_nt: TGTGCCTGGAGTGTACATCCGGGACTAGCGGGAGGGCCGGACGAGCAGTACTTC

j_call: TRBJ2-7
clone_size: many
v_call: TRBV5-1
d_call: -
cdr3_aa: CASSLVPRGEQYF
cdr3_nt: TGCGCCAGCAGCTTGGTTCCGCGGGGCGAGCAGTACTTC

j_call: TRBJ1-5
clone_size: many
v_call: TRBV27
d_call: -
cdr3_aa: CASSHGGSNQPQHF
cdr3_nt: TGTGCCAGCAGCCACGGGGGGAGCAATCAGCCCCAGCATTTT

j_call: TRBJ2-5
clone_size: few
v_call: TRBV7-7
d_call: TRBD1
cdr3_aa: CASSLVGQGSGKETQYF
cdr3_nt: TGTGCTAGCAGCTTAGTGGGACAGGGGTCGGGCAAAGAGACCCAGTACTTC

j_call: TRBJ2-5
clone_size: few
v_call: TRBV2
d_call: TRBD1
cdr3_aa: CASSTTRQDRDRVTQYF
cdr3_nt: TGTGCCAGCAGCACAACCCGACAGGACAGGGATAGGGTGACCCAGTACTTC

j_call: TRBJ2-5
clone_size: few
v_call: TRBV7-6
d_call: TRBD2
cdr3_aa: CASSLNRGVQETQYF
cdr3_nt: TGTGCCAGCAGCTTAAATCGGGGGGTACAAGAGACCCAGTACTTC

j_call: TRBJ2-1
clone_size: -
v_call: TRBV19
d_call: -
cdr3_aa: CASSITARGVYNEQFF
cdr3_nt: TGTGCCAGTAGTATTACTGCGAGAGGAGTTTACAATGAGCAGTTCTTC

j_call: TRBJ1-2
clone_size: many
v_call: TRBV4-2
d_call: -
cdr3_aa: CASSQVPRGYYGYTF
cdr3_nt: TGTGCCAGCAGCCAAGTCCCCCGCGGGTACTATGGCTACACCTTC

j_call: TRBJ2-7
clone_size: -
v_call: TRBV6-6
d_call: -
cdr3_aa: CASSFHVDEQYF
cdr3_nt: TGTGCCAGCAGTTTCCACGTCGACGAGCAGTACTTC

j_call: TRBJ2-7
clone_size: -
v_call: TRBV11-3
d_call: -
cdr3_aa: CASSRGETVDEQYF
cdr3_nt: TGTGCCAGCAGCCGAGGTGAAACGGTGGACGAGCAGTACTTC